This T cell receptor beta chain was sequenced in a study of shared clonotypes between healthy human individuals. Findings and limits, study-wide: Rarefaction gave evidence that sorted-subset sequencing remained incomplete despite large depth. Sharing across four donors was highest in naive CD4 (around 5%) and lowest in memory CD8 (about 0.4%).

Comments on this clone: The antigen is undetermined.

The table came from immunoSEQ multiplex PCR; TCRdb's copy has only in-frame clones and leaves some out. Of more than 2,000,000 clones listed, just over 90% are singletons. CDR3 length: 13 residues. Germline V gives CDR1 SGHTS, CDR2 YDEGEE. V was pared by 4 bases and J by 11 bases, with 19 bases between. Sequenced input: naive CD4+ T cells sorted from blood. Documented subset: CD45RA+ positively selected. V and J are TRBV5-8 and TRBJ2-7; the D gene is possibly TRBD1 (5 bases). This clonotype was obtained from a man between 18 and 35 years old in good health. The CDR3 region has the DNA TGTGCCAGCAGCCAGGTAGGGGCGTGGATCGAGTACTTC. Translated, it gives CASSQVGAWIEYF.